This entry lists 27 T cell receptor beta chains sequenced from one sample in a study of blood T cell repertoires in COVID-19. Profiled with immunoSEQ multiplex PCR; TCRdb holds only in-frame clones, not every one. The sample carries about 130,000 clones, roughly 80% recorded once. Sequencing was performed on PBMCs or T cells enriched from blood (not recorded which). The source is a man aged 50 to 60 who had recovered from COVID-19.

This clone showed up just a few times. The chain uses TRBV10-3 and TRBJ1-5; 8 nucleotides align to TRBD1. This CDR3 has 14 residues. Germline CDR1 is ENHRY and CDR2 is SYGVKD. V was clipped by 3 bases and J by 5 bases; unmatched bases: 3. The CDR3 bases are TGTGCCATCAGTGACTCGGACAGGGATCAGCCCCAGCATTTT. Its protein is CAISDSDRDQPQHF.

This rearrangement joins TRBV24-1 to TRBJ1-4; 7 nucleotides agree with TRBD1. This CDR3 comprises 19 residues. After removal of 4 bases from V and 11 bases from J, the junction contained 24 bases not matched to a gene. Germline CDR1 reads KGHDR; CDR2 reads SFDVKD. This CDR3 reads CATSDPTADPQGIPGKLFF. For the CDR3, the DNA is TGTGCCACCAGTGACCCCACCGCGGACCCACAGGGGATCCCGGGTAAACTGTTTTTT.

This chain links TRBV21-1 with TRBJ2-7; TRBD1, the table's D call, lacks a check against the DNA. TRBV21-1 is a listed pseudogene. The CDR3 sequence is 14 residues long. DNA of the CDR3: TGTGCCAGCAGCACCCGACACGGATCCTACGAGCAGTACTTC. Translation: CASSTRHGSYEQYF.

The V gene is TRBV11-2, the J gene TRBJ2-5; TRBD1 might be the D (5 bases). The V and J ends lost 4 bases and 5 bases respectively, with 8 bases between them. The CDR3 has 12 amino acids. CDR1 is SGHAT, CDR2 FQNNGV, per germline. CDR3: CASSSRVETQYF. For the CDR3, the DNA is TGTGCCAGCAGCTCCAGGGTGGAGACCCAGTACTTC. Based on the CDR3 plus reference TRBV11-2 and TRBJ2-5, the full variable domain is EAGVAQSPRYKIIEKRQSVAFWCNPISGHATLYWYQQILGQGPKLLIQFQNNGVVDDSQLPKDRFSAERLKGVDSTLKIQPAKLEDSAVYLCASSSRVETQYFGPGTRLLVL.

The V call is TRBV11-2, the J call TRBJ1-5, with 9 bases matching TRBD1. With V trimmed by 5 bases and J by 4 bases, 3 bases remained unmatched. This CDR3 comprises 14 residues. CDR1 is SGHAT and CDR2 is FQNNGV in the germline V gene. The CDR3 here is CASSGTGSNQPQHF. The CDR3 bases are TGTGCCAGCAGCGGGACAGGGTCAAATCAGCCCCAGCATTTT.

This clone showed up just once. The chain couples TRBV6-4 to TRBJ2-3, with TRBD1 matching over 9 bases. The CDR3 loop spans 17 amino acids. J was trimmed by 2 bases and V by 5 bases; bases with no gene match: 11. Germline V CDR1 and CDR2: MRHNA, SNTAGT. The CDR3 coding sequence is TGTGCCAGCAGTCCCCCGGGGAGGACAGGGGTCACAGATACGCAGTATTTT. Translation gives CASSPPGRTGVTDTQYF.

CDR3 protein: CASSQDRGNQPQHF. The CDR3 coding sequence is TGTGCCAGCAGCCAAGACAGGGGAAATCAGCCCCAGCATTTT. The chain employs TRBV7-9 and TRBJ1-5, with 8 bases fitting TRBD1. Losses at the gene ends were 5 bases for V and 4 bases for J; bases not matched to a gene: 4. This CDR3 comprises 14 residues. Germline values: CDR1 SEHNR, CDR2 FQNEAQ (reference sequence).

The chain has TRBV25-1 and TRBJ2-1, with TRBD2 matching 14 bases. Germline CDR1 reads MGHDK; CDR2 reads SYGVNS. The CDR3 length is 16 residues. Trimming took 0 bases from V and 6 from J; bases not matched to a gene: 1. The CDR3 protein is CASSEYGLAGGNEQFF. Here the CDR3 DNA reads TGTGCCAGCAGTGAATACGGACTAGCGGGGGGCAATGAGCAGTTCTTC.

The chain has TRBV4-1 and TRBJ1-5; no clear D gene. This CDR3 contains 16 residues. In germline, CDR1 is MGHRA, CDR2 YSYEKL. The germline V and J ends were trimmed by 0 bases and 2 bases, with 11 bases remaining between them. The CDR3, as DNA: TGCGCCAGCAGCCAAGACTTAGCGACCCGCAATCAGCCCCAGCATTTT. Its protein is CASSQDLATRNQPQHF.

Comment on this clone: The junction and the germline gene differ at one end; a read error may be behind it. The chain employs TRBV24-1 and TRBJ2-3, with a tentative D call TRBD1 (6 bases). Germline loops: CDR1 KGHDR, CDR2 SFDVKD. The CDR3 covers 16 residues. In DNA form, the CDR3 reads TGTGCCACCAGCCTAGGACAACAGGGACACACAGATAAGCAGTATTTT. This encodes CATSLGQQGHTDKQYF.

In DNA, the CDR3 is TGTGCTAGTGGCCCGTACCCGCACAGGGGGACGGGTTACGAGCAGTACTTC. This codes for CASGPYPHRGTGYEQYF. The chain combines TRBV12-5 with TRBJ2-7, with 8 bases aligning to TRBD1. With V trimmed by 6 bases and J by 4 bases, 17 bases remained unmatched. The length of the CDR3 is 17 residues. Germline V lookup: CDR1 LGHNT, CDR2 FRNRAP.

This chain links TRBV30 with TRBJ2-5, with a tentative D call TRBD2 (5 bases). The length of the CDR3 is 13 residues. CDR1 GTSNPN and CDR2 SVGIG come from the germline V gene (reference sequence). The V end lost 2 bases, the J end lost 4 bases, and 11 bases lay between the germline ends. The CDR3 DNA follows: TGTGCCTGGAGTACTAGACAAGGAGAGACCCAGTACTTC. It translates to CAWSTRQGETQYF.

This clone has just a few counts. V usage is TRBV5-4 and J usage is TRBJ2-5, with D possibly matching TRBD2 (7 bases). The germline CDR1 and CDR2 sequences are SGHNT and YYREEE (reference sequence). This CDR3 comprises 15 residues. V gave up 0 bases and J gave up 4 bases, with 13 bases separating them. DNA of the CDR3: TGTGCCAGCAGCTTGGATCAGGGGAGGGGAGAGACCCAGTACTTC. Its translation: CASSLDQGRGETQYF.

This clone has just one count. CDR3: CASSPRIRTGGDEQYF. In nucleotides, the CDR3 is TGTGCCAGCAGCCCTCGAATAAGGACAGGGGGTGACGAGCAGTACTTC. The chain combines TRBV14 with TRBJ2-7; 10 bases agree with TRBD1. The CDR3 has 16 amino acids. Germline trimming cut 4 bases from V and 5 bases from J; bases unmatched to any gene: 11. The germline CDR1 and CDR2 sequences are SGHDN and FVKESK.

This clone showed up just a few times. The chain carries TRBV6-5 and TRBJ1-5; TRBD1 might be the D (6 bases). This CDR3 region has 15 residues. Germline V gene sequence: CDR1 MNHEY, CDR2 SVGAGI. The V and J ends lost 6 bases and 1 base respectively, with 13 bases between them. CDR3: CASRNNRVSNQPQHF. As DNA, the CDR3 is TGTGCCAGCAGGAACAACAGGGTGAGCAATCAGCCCCAGCATTTT.

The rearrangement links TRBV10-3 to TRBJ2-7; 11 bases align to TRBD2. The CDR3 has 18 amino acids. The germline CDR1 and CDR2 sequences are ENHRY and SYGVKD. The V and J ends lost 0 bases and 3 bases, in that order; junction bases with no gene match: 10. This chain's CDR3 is CAISESDQIAGGLYEQYF. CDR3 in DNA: TGTGCCATCAGTGAGTCGGACCAGATAGCGGGGGGGCTCTACGAGCAGTACTTC.

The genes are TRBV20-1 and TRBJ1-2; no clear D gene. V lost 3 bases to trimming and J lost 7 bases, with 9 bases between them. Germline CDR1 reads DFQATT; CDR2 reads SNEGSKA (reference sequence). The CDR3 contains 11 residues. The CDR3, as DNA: TGCAGTGCTAGTAGAGGGCCTGGCTACACCTTC. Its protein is CSASRGPGYTF.

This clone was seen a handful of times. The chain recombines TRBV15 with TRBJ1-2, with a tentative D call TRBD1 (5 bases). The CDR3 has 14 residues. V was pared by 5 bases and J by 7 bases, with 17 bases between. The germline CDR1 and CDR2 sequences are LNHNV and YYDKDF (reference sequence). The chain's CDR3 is CATSVGGIKGGYTF. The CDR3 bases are TGTGCCACCAGCGTGGGGGGTATTAAAGGTGGCTACACCTTC.

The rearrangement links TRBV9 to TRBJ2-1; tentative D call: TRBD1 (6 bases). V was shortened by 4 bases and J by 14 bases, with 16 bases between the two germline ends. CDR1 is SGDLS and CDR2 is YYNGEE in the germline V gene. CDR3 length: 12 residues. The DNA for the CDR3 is TGTGCCAGCAGCTCGCGCCGGGACACGAAGTTCTTC. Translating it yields CASSSRRDTKFF.

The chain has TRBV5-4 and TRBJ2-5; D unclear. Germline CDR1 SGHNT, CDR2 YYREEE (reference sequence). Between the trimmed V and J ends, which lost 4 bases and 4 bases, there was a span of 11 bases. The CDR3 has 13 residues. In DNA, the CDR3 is TGTGCCAGCAGCCCTAGACTCGCAGAGACCCAGTACTTC. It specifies CASSPRLAETQYF.

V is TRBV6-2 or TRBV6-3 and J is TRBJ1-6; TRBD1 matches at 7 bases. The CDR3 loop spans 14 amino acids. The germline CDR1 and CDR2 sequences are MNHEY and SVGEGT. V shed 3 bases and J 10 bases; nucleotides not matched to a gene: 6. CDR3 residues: CASSYRQGQSPLHF. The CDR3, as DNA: TGTGCCAGCAGTTATCGGCAGGGACAGTCACCCCTCCACTTT.

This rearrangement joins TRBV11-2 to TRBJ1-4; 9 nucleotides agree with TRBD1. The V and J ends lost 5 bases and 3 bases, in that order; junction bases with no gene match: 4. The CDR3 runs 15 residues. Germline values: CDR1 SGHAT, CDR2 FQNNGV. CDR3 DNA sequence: TGTGCCAGCAGCGACAGGGGGGATCCTAATGAAAAACTGTTTTTT. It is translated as CASSDRGDPNEKLFF.

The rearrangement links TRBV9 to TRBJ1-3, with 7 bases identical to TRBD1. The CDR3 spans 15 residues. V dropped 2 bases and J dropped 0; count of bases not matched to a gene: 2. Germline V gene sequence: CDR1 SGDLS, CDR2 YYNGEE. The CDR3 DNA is TGTGCCAGCAGCGTCACAGGGGACTCTGGAAACACCATATATTTT. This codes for CASSVTGDSGNTIYF.

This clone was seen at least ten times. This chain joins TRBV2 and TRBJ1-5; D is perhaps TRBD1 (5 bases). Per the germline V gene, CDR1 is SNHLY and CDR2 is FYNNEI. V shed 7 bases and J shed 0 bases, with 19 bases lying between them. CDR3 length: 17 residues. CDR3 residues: CASTWDFMVSSNQPQHF. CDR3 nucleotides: TGTGCCAGCACCTGGGACTTTATGGTATCTAGCAATCAGCCCCAGCATTTT.

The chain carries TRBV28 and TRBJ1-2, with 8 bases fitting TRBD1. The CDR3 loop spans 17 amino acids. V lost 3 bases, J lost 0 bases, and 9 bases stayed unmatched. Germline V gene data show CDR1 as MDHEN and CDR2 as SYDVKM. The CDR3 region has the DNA TGTGCCAGCAGTTTCCCTACCGGGACAGGAGCTAACTATGGCTACACCTTC. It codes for CASSFPTGTGANYGYTF.

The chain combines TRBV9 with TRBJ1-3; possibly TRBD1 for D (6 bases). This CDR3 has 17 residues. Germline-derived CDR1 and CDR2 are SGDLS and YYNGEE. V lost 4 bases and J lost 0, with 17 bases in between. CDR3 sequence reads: CASSPMGGALSGNTIYF. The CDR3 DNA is TGTGCCAGCAGCCCGATGGGGGGGGCCCTCTCTGGAAACACCATATATTTT.

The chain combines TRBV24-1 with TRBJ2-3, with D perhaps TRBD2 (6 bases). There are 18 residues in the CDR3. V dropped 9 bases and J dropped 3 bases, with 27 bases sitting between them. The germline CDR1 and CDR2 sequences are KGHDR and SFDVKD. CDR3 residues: CATASSGLVGGSTDTQYF. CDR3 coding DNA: TGTGCCACCGCGTCGAGCGGGCTAGTGGGGGGTAGTACAGATACGCAGTATTTT.